Listed below are T cell receptor beta chains from one sample, sequenced in a study of vaccination and CD4 T cells after COVID-19. Their specific antigens are unknown. Each CDR3 protein is one row after TCRdb ran MiXCR on the PCR reads. The data contain around 25,000 distinct CDR3 sequences, less than 35% of them singletons. This sample comprised CD4+ T cells from blood, cultured in vitro, obtained about 7 months after SARS-CoV-2 vaccination. These receptors all come from a human donor who had recovered from COVID-19. Each CDR3 is given with its conserved first and last residue. The D gene is left open where the match is weak. Where a row states a size, it is once, few, many or the class of an expanded clone; other rows omit it.

d_call: .; clone_size: few; j_call: TRBJ1-2; v_call: TRBV19; cdr3_nt: TGTGCCAGTACTACAACCGGGTCCAACTATGGCTACACCTTC; cdr3_aa: CASTTTGSNYGYTF
d_call: TRBD2; clone_size: .; j_call: TRBJ2-1; v_call: TRBV27; cdr3_nt: TGTGCCAGCAGTCGTAGCGGGGGCTACAATGAGCAGTTCTTC; cdr3_aa: CASSRSGGYNEQFF
d_call: .; clone_size: few; j_call: TRBJ2-7; v_call: TRBV20-1; cdr3_nt: TGCAGTGGGCAGACCTACTCCTACGAGCAGTACTTC; cdr3_aa: CSGQTYSYEQYF
d_call: .; clone_size: few; j_call: TRBJ2-3; v_call: TRBV28; cdr3_nt: TGTGCCAGCAGAACTACCGTGGGAGTGAGCACAGATACGCAGTATTTT; cdr3_aa: CASRTTVGVSTDTQYF
d_call: TRBD2; clone_size: .; j_call: TRBJ2-5; v_call: TRBV6-1; cdr3_nt: TGTGCCAGCAGACTAGCGGGGGGGAGAGAGACCCAGTACTTC; cdr3_aa: CASRLAGGRETQYF
d_call: TRBD2; clone_size: few; j_call: TRBJ2-7; v_call: TRBV5-4; cdr3_nt: TGTGCCAGCAGCTTGGGTAGCGGGAGGGGTTCCTACGAGCAGTACTTC; cdr3_aa: CASSLGSGRGSYEQYF
d_call: .; clone_size: once; j_call: TRBJ1-3; v_call: TRBV15; cdr3_nt: TGTGCCACCACTCCCCGTTTTGGCGTTTCTGGAAACACCATATATTTT; cdr3_aa: CATTPRFGVSGNTIYF
d_call: .; clone_size: .; j_call: TRBJ2-7; v_call: TRBV2; cdr3_nt: TGTGCCAGCAGTGAGGGGGCCGAAGAGCAGTACTTC; cdr3_aa: CASSEGAEEQYF
d_call: TRBD1; clone_size: few; j_call: TRBJ2-1; v_call: TRBV7-2; cdr3_nt: TGTGCCAGCAGCTACAACAGGGGAAATGAGCAGTTCTTC; cdr3_aa: CASSYNRGNEQFF
d_call: .; clone_size: .; j_call: TRBJ1-1; v_call: TRBV28; cdr3_nt: TGTGCCAGCAGTGTAGGGGGGCGCTTAGTCACTGAAGCTTTCTTT; cdr3_aa: CASSVGGRLVTEAFF
d_call: TRBD2; clone_size: .; j_call: TRBJ2-4; v_call: TRBV24-1; cdr3_nt: TGTGCCACCAGTGAGTCGGGGGGGGGCATTCAGTACTTC; cdr3_aa: CATSESGGGIQYF
d_call: .; clone_size: .; j_call: TRBJ1-5; v_call: TRBV6-4; cdr3_nt: TGTGCCAGCAGTGAAGGGGATAGCAATCAGCCCCAGCATTTT; cdr3_aa: CASSEGDSNQPQHF